This record concerns one TCR beta chain sequence. Those enrolled, adults aged roughly 18 to 100 years, came from some 25 US areas. Authors' methods: Amplification from reference gene primers served as the basis for estimated nucleated cell counts. The table came from immunoSEQ multiplex PCR; TCRdb's copy has only in-frame clones and leaves some out. From that table come the V and J calls and clone size; the DNA was used to work out D and trimming. The repertoire holds about 180,000 clones, about 91% seen once, with approximately 2.5% in the top ten. This record comes from a study of blood T cell repertoires in COVID-19. Study context: Whether acute or convalescent, the COVID-19 samples came from the United States, Italy and Spain. Sample material is recorded as cDNA or gDNA derived from T cells, B-cell-depleted T cells, or PBMCs.

Germline CDR1 MDHEN, CDR2 SYDVKM. V lost 8 bases, J lost 5 bases, and 11 bases stayed unmatched. The CDR3 length is 15 residues. The sample taken for sequencing was PBMCs or T cells enriched from blood (not recorded which). The clonotype originates from a woman in her forties with acute COVID-19. V and J are TRBV28 and TRBJ2-3; 9 bases fit TRBD1. CDR3 DNA sequence: TGTGCCAGCGGGCCGGACAGGGGTCGACGAGATACGCAGTATTTT. Translated: CASGPDRGRRDTQYF. Full variable domain (missing parts from reference TRBV28 and TRBJ2-3): DVKVTQSSRYLVKRTGEKVFLECVQDMDHENMFWYRQDPGLGLRLIYFSYDVKMKEKGDIPEGYSVSREKKERFSLILESASTNQTSMYLCASGPDRGRRDTQYFGPGTRLTVL.